This section outlines one T cell receptor (beta chain) sequence together with its context. Its antigen is currently unknown. The libraries of TRB cDNA were constructed through 5' RACE using UMI labels. For each CDR3 protein, TCRdb gives one entry from its re-call of the 5' RACE reads, without DNA. This listing includes approximately 40,000 distinct CDR3 sequences. The data were obtained in a study of CXCR3-negative and CXCR3-positive naive CD8 T cells. Broader study findings: CXCR3 levels fell partly with cryopreservation; most assays relied on fresh PBMCs. Naive CXCR3-positive and CXCR3-negative cells shared TRBV-TRBJ usage; memory cells diverged. Both of the naive subsets showed about the same high diversity, but memory CD8+ cells had much less.

The CDR3 loop spans 14 amino acids. In germline, CDR1 is MDHEN, CDR2 SYDVKM. Specimen: memory CD8+ T cells from blood. The clonotype originates from a human donor in good health. Some clones in this sample may be carry-over from other donors' samples. The chain employs TRBV28 and TRBJ2-3; there is no DNA to check the TCRdb D call of TRBD1. The chain's CDR3 is CASSHRGFTDTRYF. The full variable domain, rest sourced from reference TRBV28 and TRBJ2-3, is DVKVTQSSRYLVKRTGEKVFLECVQDMDHENMFWYRQDPGLGLRLIYFSYDVKMKEKGDIPEGYSVSREKKERFSLILESASTNQTSMYLCASSHRGFTDTRYFGPGTRLTVL.